The TCR beta chain described here comes from a study of T cell changes during pregnancy in multiple sclerosis (dated by TCRdb to 2018 to 2020). About the study as a whole: In women with multiple sclerosis, the researchers looked at how the T cell repertoire shifted as pregnancy progressed.

The germline V gene yields SGHDN for CDR1 and FVKESK for CDR2. Taken from cysteine to phenylalanine, the CDR3 has 14 residues. The sequence is cut down to CDR3 DNA, 42 bases in frame from base 1. The V end loses 4 bases and the J end loses 0 bases, and a stretch of 7 bases separates them. Libraries were constructed by the immunoSEQ multiplex PCR assay. TCRdb holds this immuneACCESS table with in-frame rearrangements only. Some clones are missing; in checked studies, unresolved V genes explain under half, and the rest has no known cause. Present in this sample are under 35,000 clones, roughly 91% of which were seen just once. The ten biggest clones cover roughly 7.4% of the sample. As for this clone: Its cognate antigen has yet to be identified. Base qualities are not recorded, but no much larger clone differs from it by a single base.

The sequence was collected from a female donor with multiple sclerosis, enrolled in a pregnancy study. The sequenced sample was CD8+ T cells from peripheral blood mononuclear cells, obtained before pregnancy. Recombination connected TRBV14 to TRBJ2-1, with a weak D call of TRBD2 (5 bases match). The DNA reads as follows: TGTGCCAGCAGCCCCGGGGACTCCTACAATGAGCAGTTCTTC. Translated, this gives CASSPGDSYNEQFF.